This T cell receptor (beta chain) was recorded in a study of cytomegalovirus exposure and HLA in healthy donors. Profiled with immunoSEQ multiplex PCR; TCRdb holds only in-frame clones, not every one. The repertoire holds 70,000 to 85,000 clones, with around 94% as singletons. Study observations and caveats: Confirmation was obtained in vitro that a few CMV-associated chains are specific for CMV antigens. According to the study, 150 to 200 TCR beta chains were cytomegalovirus-associated.

CDR1 SGHTA and CDR2 FQGTGA come from the germline V gene. The CDR3 runs to 13 residues. V dropped 5 bases and J dropped 3 bases, with 10 bases sitting between them. In regard to this clone: Its specificity is not known.

The V call is TRBV7-3, the J call TRBJ1-1; D is possibly TRBD1 (5 bases). Sequenced sample: PBMCs. The TCR comes from a woman between 18 and 29 years old in good health and CMV-seropositive. The CDR3 nucleotides are TGTGCCAGCAGCAAAGGCAGGGACACTGAAGCTTTCTTT. Translation gives CASSKGRDTEAFF.